The source of this T cell receptor (beta chain) is a study of shared clonotypes between healthy human individuals. Study overall: Used for every donor were three CD4 naive, three CD4 memory, two CD8 naive and one CD8 memory plate.

To note about this clone: Its matching antigen is unknown.

General study points: It was only blood that was sampled, and tissue repertoires likely differ. A generally larger estimated richness was seen in naive subsets than in memory subsets. The study drew on few donors, limiting represented genetic and exposure-history diversity.

TCRdb's copy holds only in-frame clones and misses some; the assay was immunoSEQ multiplex PCR. The sample contains roughly 330,000 clones, roughly 70% of which appear only once. The V gene lost 2 bases and the J gene lost 7 bases, with 16 bases spanning the gap. The CDR3 contains 14 residues. Germline V gene data show CDR1 as SGHDT and CDR2 as YYEEEE. V is TRBV5-6 and J is TRBJ2-7, with D perhaps TRBD1 (6 bases). The clonotype was recovered from a young man in good health. Material for sequencing was memory CD4+ T cells sorted from blood. Sample subset: CD45RA-negative fraction. CDR3 nucleotides: TGTGCCAGCAGCTTAACAGGGTCCCCGTCTGAGCAGTACTTC. The encoded protein is CASSLTGSPSEQYF.